This T cell receptor (beta chain) comes out of a study of CD8 T cells in Susac syndrome. The germline gives CDR1 DFQATT, CDR2 SNEGSKA (reference sequence). The CDR3 sequence is 14 residues long. Trimming removed 5 bases from V and 8 bases from J, with 21 bases in between. The T cells that were sequenced for TCR beta were CD8+ and CD4+ cells from blood. Multiple sclerosis controls were treatment-naive patients with stable or active relapsing-remitting disease. Random hexamers served to reverse transcribe roughly 0.45 to 1 ug RNA. With immunoSEQ multiplex PCR, TCR beta CDR3 was amplified across 54 Vbeta and 13 Jbeta. TCRdb re-derived calls from the immunoSEQ multiplex PCR reads in MiXCR, one entry per CDR3 protein. The table shows 200,000 to 250,000 distinct CDR3 sequences, with approximately 95% occurring only once.

J is TRBJ1-1 and V is TRBV20-1; tentative D call: TRBD1 (5 bases). This TCR was recovered from a human donor with multiple sclerosis. Sequenced sample: CD4+ T cells from PBMCs. CDR3 region: CSALPGRAKGEAFF. The CDR3 coding sequence is TGCAGTGCTCTGCCGGGACGGGCGAAGGGGGAAGCTTTCTTT.